Listed below are T cell receptor beta chains from one sample, sequenced in a study of early stage breast cancer tumors. TCRdb keeps only in-frame clones here, not all; method: immunoSEQ multiplex PCR. The table records 5,500 to 7,000 clones, around 70% of them present only once. Sequenced material: normal breast tissue next to the tumor. These receptors were taken from a person aged 40 to 50 with breast cancer. The CDR3 runs from the conserved cysteine through the conserved F or W. D genes are given only for firm matches. Rows may omit the clone size; those that give it use once, few, many or a size class.

CAIIRHRQPEGANSYEQYF TGTGCCATCATTCGCCATAGGCAGCCTGAGGGGGCCAACTCCTACGAGCAGTACTTC TRBJ2-7 TRBD1 TRBV10-3 NA
CASSLFSLPQAYGYTF TGTGCCAGCAGCTTGTTTTCCCTACCACAGGCTTATGGCTACACCTTC TRBJ1-2 NA TRBV7-9 NA
CASSMTGKTEAFF TGTGCCAGCAGCATGACAGGGAAAACTGAAGCTTTCTTT TRBJ1-1 TRBD1 TRBV6-1 NA
CASSRGVFGNTIYF TGTGCCAGTAGTAGGGGGGTCTTTGGAAACACCATATATTTT TRBJ1-3 NA TRBV19 medium-sized
CASAEADTQYF TGTGCCAGTGCCGAGGCAGATACGCAGTATTTT TRBJ2-3 NA TRBV19 NA
CASSLPGRSHTDTQYF TGTGCCAGCAGCTTACCGGGACGGAGCCACACAGATACGCAGTATTTT TRBJ2-3 NA TRBV7-9 NA
CASSPDRGVYGSSPGYTF TGTGCCAGCAGTCCCGATAGGGGAGTTTACGGGTCGTCGCCGGGCTACACCTTC TRBJ1-2 NA TRBV14 NA
CAITGEQGGTQYF TGTGCCATCACAGGGGAACAGGGGGGGACCCAGTACTTC TRBJ2-5 TRBD1 TRBV10-3 NA
CASSLTTSGRRDEQFF TGTGCCAGCAGCTTAACCACTAGCGGGAGACGAGACGAGCAGTTCTTC TRBJ2-1 TRBD2 TRBV7-3 NA
CASRASGSNQPQHF TGTGCCAGCAGAGCCTCAGGGTCCAATCAGCCCCAGCATTTT TRBJ1-5 NA TRBV6-6 NA
CASSLSVLYGYTF TGTGCCAGCAGCTTGTCGGTTCTCTATGGCTACACCTTC TRBJ1-2 NA TRBV5-4 NA
CASSLTERRSEQYF TGTGCCAGCAGCTTAACAGAGAGGAGAAGCGAGCAGTACTTC TRBJ2-7 NA TRBV11-2 NA
CASSLPGGPGANVLTF TGTGCCAGCAGCTTACCAGGGGGGCCTGGGGCCAACGTCCTGACTTTC TRBJ2-6 NA TRBV7-9 NA
CASRIGVGNQPQHF TGTGCCAGCAGAATAGGGGTAGGCAATCAGCCCCAGCATTTT TRBJ1-5 NA TRBV5-4 NA
CASTPGLEVHEQYF TGTGCCAGCACGCCGGGACTAGAGGTTCACGAGCAGTACTTC TRBJ2-7 TRBD2 TRBV7-6 NA
CASRLAGGVNEQFF TGTGCCAGTAGGTTAGCGGGAGGGGTCAATGAGCAGTTCTTC TRBJ2-1 TRBD2 TRBV19 NA
CASSPRTSGSLYNEQFF TGTGCCAGTAGTCCACGGACTAGCGGGAGCCTTTACAATGAGCAGTTCTTC TRBJ2-1 TRBD2 TRBV19 NA
CASSLYGSRGVRQYF TGTGCCAGCAGTTTATACGGGTCCCGGGGGGTACGACAGTACTTC TRBJ2-7 TRBD2 TRBV27 medium-sized